These T cell receptor beta chains were read from a single sample in a study of identical twins. TCRdb called the 5' RACE reads again in MiXCR, with one record for every CDR3 protein. The table lists roughly 1.6 million distinct CDR3 sequences, 32% of them singletons. The sample consisted of cord blood. The receptors shown here come from a newborn girl in good health. CDR3s include the opening cysteine and the closing phenylalanine or tryptophan. The D gene is left open where the match is weak. Only part of the rows carry a size: once, few, many, or a class if the clone is expanded.

TRBV6-1	.	few	TRBJ1-4	TGTGCCAGCACTTTTGGTGAAAAACTGTTTTTT	CASTFGEKLFF
TRBV9	.	few	TRBJ2-3	TGTGCCAGCAGCGTAGGCACCACAGATACGCAGTATTTT	CASSVGTTDTQYF
TRBV3-1	TRBD2	.	TRBJ2-1	TGTGCCAGCAGCTATACTAGCGGGGGGGCCGGTGAAGAGCAGTTCTTC	CASSYTSGGAGEEQFF
TRBV9	.	.	TRBJ2-5	TGTGCCAGCAGCGTAGGCATGAGGGAGACCCAGTACTTC	CASSVGMRETQYF
TRBV7-2	TRBD2	.	TRBJ2-7	TGTGCCAGCAGCTTAATGGCGGTAGCGGGGGGCCCTTACGAGCAGTACTTC	CASSLMAVAGGPYEQYF
TRBV12-3/TRBV12-4	TRBD2	few	TRBJ2-5	TGTGCCAGCAGTAAGAGCGGGGGGGCGCCCCCGTACCAAGAGACCCAGTACTTC	CASSKSGGAPPYQETQYF
TRBV12-3/TRBV12-4	TRBD1	.	TRBJ2-5	TGTGCCAGCAGTGCCTACAGGGGGAACCAAGAGACCCAGTACTTC	CASSAYRGNQETQYF
TRBV28	TRBD2	few	TRBJ2-3	TGTGCCAGCAGTTTTCTAGGGACTAGGCTTCCCGACACAGATACGCAGTATTTT	CASSFLGTRLPDTDTQYF
TRBV10-3	.	.	TRBJ2-7	TGTGCCATCAGCCAAGGATTAAAAGACTCCTACGAGCAGTACTTC	CAISQGLKDSYEQYF
TRBV3-1	.	few	TRBJ1-2	TGTGCCAGCAGCCGACTAGATGATGGTGGCTACACCTTC	CASSRLDDGGYTF
TRBV4-1	.	few	TRBJ2-7	TGCGCCAGCAGCCAAGTGTACAGCCGGGACTACGAGCAGTACTTC	CASSQVYSRDYEQYF
TRBV12-3/TRBV12-4	.	.	TRBJ2-7	TGTGCCAGCAGTCGGACTCTCAGCTCCTACAATGAGCAGTACTTC	CASSRTLSSYNEQYF
TRBV29-1	TRBD2	many	TRBJ2-1	TGCAGCGTGAAGACTAGCGGTATCTACAATGAGCAGTTCTTC	CSVKTSGIYNEQFF
TRBV3-1	TRBD1	.	TRBJ2-5	TGTGCCAGCAGCCAAGAGCTTACAGGGGGCCAAGAGACCCAGTACTTC	CASSQELTGGQETQYF
TRBV9	.	.	TRBJ1-1	TGTGCCAGCAGCGTTGCGGCGAACACTGAAGCTTTCTTT	CASSVAANTEAFF
TRBV10-3	TRBD2	.	TRBJ2-1	TGTGCCATCAGAGAACGGACTAGCGGGGAAAATGAGCAGTTCTTC	CAIRERTSGENEQFF
TRBV5-6	.	.	TRBJ1-1	TGTGCCAGCAGCTTGGAATGGGGCCGGATCAACACTGAAGCTTTCTTT	CASSLEWGRINTEAFF
TRBV6-1	.	.	TRBJ1-2	TGTGCCAGCAGATCCAGCTACAGGGCTATCTATGGCTACACCTTC	CASRSSYRAIYGYTF
TRBV18	.	few	TRBJ2-7	TGTGCCAGCTCACCGAGGACAGCACTAACCTACGAGCAGTACTTC	CASSPRTALTYEQYF
TRBV2	TRBD2	few	TRBJ2-1	TGTGCCAGCGGTTGGCTAGCGGGGGTCGATGAGCAGTTCTTC	CASGWLAGVDEQFF
TRBV10-3	.	.	TRBJ2-5	TGTGCCATCAGTGAAGTAGGGAAGGAGACCCAGTACTTC	CAISEVGKETQYF
TRBV12-3/TRBV12-4	.	.	TRBJ1-1	TGTGCCAGCAGTTTGGTCAGCCCACCGAACACTGAAGCTTTCTTT	CASSLVSPPNTEAFF
TRBV27	TRBD1	.	TRBJ1-2	TGTGCCAGCAGTAGGAACACAGGGGTGCCTGGCTACACCTTC	CASSRNTGVPGYTF
TRBV6-1	.	.	TRBJ1-1	TGTGCCAGCAGTGAGTTATTGACTGAAGCTTTCTTT	CASSELLTEAFF
TRBV5-1	.	few	TRBJ2-2	TGCGCCAGCAGCTTACGGGGAGTCAACACCGGGGAGCTGTTTTTT	CASSLRGVNTGELFF
TRBV28	.	few	TRBJ2-5	TGTGCCAGCAGGAGGGACATAGAGACCCAGTACTTC	CASRRDIETQYF
TRBV6-2/TRBV6-3	.	few	TRBJ2-7	TGTGCCAGCAGTTTTCAGGGGGGAGTCTACGAGCAGTACTTC	CASSFQGGVYEQYF
TRBV11-2	.	few	TRBJ1-1	TGTGCCAGCAGCTTAGAGTCAGGCTACACTGAAGCTTTCTTT	CASSLESGYTEAFF